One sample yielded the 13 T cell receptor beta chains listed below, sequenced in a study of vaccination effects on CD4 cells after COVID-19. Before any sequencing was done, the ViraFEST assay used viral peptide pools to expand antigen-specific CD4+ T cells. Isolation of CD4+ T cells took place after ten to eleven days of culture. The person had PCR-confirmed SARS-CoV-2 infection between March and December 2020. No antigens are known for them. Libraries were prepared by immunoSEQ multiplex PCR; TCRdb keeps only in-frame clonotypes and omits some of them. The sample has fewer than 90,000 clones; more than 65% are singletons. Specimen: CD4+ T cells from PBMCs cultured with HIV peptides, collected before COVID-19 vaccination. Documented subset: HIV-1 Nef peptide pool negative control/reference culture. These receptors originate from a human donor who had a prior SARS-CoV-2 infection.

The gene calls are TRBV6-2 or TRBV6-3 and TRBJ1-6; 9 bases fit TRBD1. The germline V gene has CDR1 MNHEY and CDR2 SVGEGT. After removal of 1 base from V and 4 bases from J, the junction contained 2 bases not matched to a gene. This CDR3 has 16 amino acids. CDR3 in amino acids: CASSYFGQGYNSPLHF. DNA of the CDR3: TGTGCCAGCAGTTACTTTGGACAGGGGTATAATTCACCCCTCCACTTT.

This chain's CDR3 is CSGALGGYTF. The CDR3, as DNA: TGCAGCGGGGCCCTCGGGGGCTACACCTTC. The gene calls are TRBV20-1 and TRBJ1-2, with D possibly matching TRBD1 (5 bases). Germline V gives CDR1 DFQATT, CDR2 SNEGSKA (reference sequence). The CDR3 spans 10 residues.

The DNA of the CDR3 is TGTGCCAGCAGCGTCAACGCCGCCTACAATGAGCAGTTCTTC. This sequence encodes CASSVNAAYNEQFF. The chain combines TRBV9 with TRBJ2-1; D unresolved. Germline V lookup: CDR1 SGDLS, CDR2 YYNGEE. The CDR3 has 14 amino acids. Between the trimmed V and J ends, which lost 2 bases and 2 bases, there was a span of 8 bases.

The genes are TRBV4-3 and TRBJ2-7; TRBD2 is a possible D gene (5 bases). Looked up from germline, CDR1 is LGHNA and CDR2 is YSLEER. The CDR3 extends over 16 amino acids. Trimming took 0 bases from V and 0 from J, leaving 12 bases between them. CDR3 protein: CASSQDRGSYSYEQYF. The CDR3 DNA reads TGCGCCAGCAGCCAAGATCGAGGGTCATACTCCTACGAGCAGTACTTC.

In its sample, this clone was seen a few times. CDR3 region: CATRANTGELFF. The CDR3 bases are TGTGCCACCAGGGCGAACACCGGGGAGCTGTTTTTT. The chain is built from TRBV24-1 and TRBJ2-2; D not resolved. V was trimmed by 7 bases and J by 0 bases, leaving 2 bases between them. Germline V CDR1 and CDR2: KGHDR, SFDVKD. The CDR3 consists of 12 residues.

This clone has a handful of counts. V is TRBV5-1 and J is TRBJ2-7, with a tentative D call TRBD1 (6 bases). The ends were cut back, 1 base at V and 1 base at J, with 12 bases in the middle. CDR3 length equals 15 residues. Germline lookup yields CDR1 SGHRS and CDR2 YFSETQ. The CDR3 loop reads CASSLWLTGSYEQYF. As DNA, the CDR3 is TGCGCCAGCAGCTTGTGGTTAACAGGGTCCTACGAGCAGTACTTC. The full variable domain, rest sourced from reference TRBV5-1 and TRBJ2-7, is KAGVTQTPRYLIKTRGQQVTLSCSPISGHRSVSWYQQTPGQGLQFLFEYFSETQRNKGNFPGRFSGRQFSNSRSEMNVSTLELGDSALYLCASSLWLTGSYEQYFGPGTRLTVT.

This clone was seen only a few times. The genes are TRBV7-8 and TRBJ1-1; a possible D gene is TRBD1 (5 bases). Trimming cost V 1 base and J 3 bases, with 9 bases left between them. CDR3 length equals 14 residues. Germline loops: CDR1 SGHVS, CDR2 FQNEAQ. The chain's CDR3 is CASSLERDYTEAFF. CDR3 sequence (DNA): TGTGCCAGCAGCTTAGAGCGGGACTACACTGAAGCTTTCTTT.

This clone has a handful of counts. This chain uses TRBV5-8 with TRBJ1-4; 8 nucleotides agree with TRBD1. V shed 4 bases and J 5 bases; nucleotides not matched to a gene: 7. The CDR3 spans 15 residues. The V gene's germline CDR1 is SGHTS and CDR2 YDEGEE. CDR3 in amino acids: CASSPGQGRNEKLFF. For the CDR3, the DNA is TGTGCCAGCAGCCCCGGACAGGGAAGGAATGAAAAACTGTTTTTT.

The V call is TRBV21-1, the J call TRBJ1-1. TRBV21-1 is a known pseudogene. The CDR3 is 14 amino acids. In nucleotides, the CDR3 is TGTGCCAGCCCTCCGGGACTGGGCGACACTGAAGCTTTCTTT. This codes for CASPPGLGDTEAFF.

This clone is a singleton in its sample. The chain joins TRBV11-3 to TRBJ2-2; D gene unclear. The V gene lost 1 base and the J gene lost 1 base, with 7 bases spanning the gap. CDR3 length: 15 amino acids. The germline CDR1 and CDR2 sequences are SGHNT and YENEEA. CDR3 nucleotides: TGTGCCAGCAGCTTAGCGGGCCGGAACACCGGGGAGCTGTTTTTT. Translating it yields CASSLAGRNTGELFF.

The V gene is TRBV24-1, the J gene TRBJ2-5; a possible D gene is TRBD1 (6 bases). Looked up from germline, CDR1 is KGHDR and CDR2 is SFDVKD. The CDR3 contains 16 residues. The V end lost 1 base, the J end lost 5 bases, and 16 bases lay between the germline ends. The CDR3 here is CATSDLGQTLRETQYF. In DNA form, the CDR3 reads TGTGCCACCAGTGATTTAGGACAGACCTTGAGGGAGACCCAGTACTTC.

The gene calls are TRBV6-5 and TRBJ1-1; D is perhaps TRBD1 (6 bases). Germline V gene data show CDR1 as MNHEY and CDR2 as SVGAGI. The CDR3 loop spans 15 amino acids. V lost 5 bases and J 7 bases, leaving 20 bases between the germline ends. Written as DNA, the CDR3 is TGTGCCAGCAGTCCAGCAGGCCAGGGGATCCTTGAAGCTTTCTTT. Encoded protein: CASSPAGQGILEAFF.

The CDR3 DNA reads as TGTGCCAGCAGCTCAACCAACTACAATGAGCAGTTCTTC. This gives the protein CASSSTNYNEQFF. The rearrangement joins TRBV7-8 to TRBJ2-1; no clear D. V lost 4 bases and J 3 bases, leaving 7 bases between the germline ends. The CDR3 totals 13 residues. Germline assignment: CDR1 SGHVS and CDR2 FQNEAQ.